Listed below are T cell receptor beta chains from one sample, sequenced in a study of blood T cell repertoires in COVID-19. This table comes from immunoSEQ multiplex PCR, and its TCRdb copy is limited to in-frame clones, with some not included. The sample consists of about 190,000 clones, around nine tenths of them appearing once. Material for sequencing was peripheral blood. Every receptor here comes from a man in his sixties with active or convalescent COVID-19. Each CDR3 is given with its conserved first and last residue. Each record gives: V gene, J gene, clone size, D gene, CDR3 DNA, CDR3 protein. The D gene is left open where the match is weak. Clone size is not always given. Where it is, it says once, few, many or a class for expanded clones.

v_gene: TRBV7-9
j_gene: TRBJ1-1
abundance: -
d_gene: -
CDR3nt: TGTGCCAGCAGCTGGCGGGGGACTGAAGCTTTCTTT
CDR3aa: CASSWRGTEAFF

v_gene: TRBV5-1
j_gene: TRBJ2-2
abundance: -
d_gene: TRBD2
CDR3nt: TGCGCCAGCAGCTTGGCCGAAACGATAGCGGGGGGGCCCGAGCTGTTTTTT
CDR3aa: CASSLAETIAGGPELFF

v_gene: TRBV12-3/TRBV12-4
j_gene: TRBJ2-3
abundance: -
d_gene: -
CDR3nt: TGTGCCAGCAGCCGCACAGAGTATACGCAGTATTTT
CDR3aa: CASSRTEYTQYF

v_gene: TRBV5-4
j_gene: TRBJ2-1
abundance: -
d_gene: TRBD2
CDR3nt: TGTGCCAGCAGCTTTACTAGCGGGGGGACCAGGAATGAGCAGTTCTTC
CDR3aa: CASSFTSGGTRNEQFF

v_gene: TRBV7-3
j_gene: TRBJ2-5
abundance: -
d_gene: TRBD2
CDR3nt: TGTGCCAGCAGCCGTGGCGGGGGATCGGAGACCCAGTACTTC
CDR3aa: CASSRGGGSETQYF

v_gene: TRBV19
j_gene: TRBJ1-2
abundance: -
d_gene: TRBD1
CDR3nt: TGTGCCAGTAGGTTGACAGGGTCAAACTATGGCTACACCTTC
CDR3aa: CASRLTGSNYGYTF

v_gene: TRBV2
j_gene: TRBJ2-3
abundance: once
d_gene: TRBD2
CDR3nt: TGTGCCAGCAGATCTAGCGGGGCGGGGTTAGATACGCAGTATTTT
CDR3aa: CASRSSGAGLDTQYF

v_gene: TRBV4-1
j_gene: TRBJ2-5
abundance: -
d_gene: TRBD1
CDR3nt: TGCGCCAGCAGCCCGACAGGGGACCGAGAGACCCAGTACTTC
CDR3aa: CASSPTGDRETQYF

v_gene: TRBV18
j_gene: TRBJ1-3
abundance: once
d_gene: -
CDR3nt: TGTGCCAGCTCACCTAATTTAATCTCTGGAAACACCATATATTTT
CDR3aa: CASSPNLISGNTIYF

v_gene: TRBV5-5
j_gene: TRBJ2-7
abundance: -
d_gene: TRBD1
CDR3nt: TGTGCCAGCAGGGCCGGGACAGGGGGCTACGAGCAGTACTTC
CDR3aa: CASRAGTGGYEQYF

v_gene: TRBV19
j_gene: TRBJ1-5
abundance: -
d_gene: TRBD1
CDR3nt: TGTGCCAGCGGGACAGAGATCGGACAGCCCCAGCATTTT
CDR3aa: CASGTEIGQPQHF

v_gene: TRBV6-6
j_gene: TRBJ1-5
abundance: once
d_gene: -
CDR3nt: TGTGCCAGCCGTTGGGGACAAGATCAGCCCCAGCATTTT
CDR3aa: CASRWGQDQPQHF

v_gene: TRBV30
j_gene: TRBJ1-2
abundance: -
d_gene: TRBD1
CDR3nt: TGTGCCTGGAATCGGGGACAGTACTATGGCTACACCTTC
CDR3aa: CAWNRGQYYGYTF

v_gene: TRBV2
j_gene: TRBJ1-1
abundance: few
d_gene: -
CDR3nt: TGTGCCAGCAGTGTTGGGGGGGCTGAAGCTTTCTTT
CDR3aa: CASSVGGAEAFF

v_gene: TRBV15
j_gene: TRBJ1-5
abundance: -
d_gene: -
CDR3nt: TGTGCCACCAGCAGAGGGGGCCCTTATCAGCCCCAGCATTTT
CDR3aa: CATSRGGPYQPQHF

v_gene: TRBV7-3
j_gene: TRBJ2-3
abundance: few
d_gene: -
CDR3nt: TGTGCCAGCAGCCTAACAGGGTCGGGGACAGATACGCAGTATTTT
CDR3aa: CASSLTGSGTDTQYF

v_gene: TRBV7-3
j_gene: TRBJ1-1
abundance: -
d_gene: -
CDR3nt: TGTGCCAGCAGCCCTACGGGAGAGGTCCACACTGAAGCTTTCTTT
CDR3aa: CASSPTGEVHTEAFF

v_gene: TRBV7-2
j_gene: TRBJ1-1
abundance: -
d_gene: -
CDR3nt: TGTGCCAGCAGCTTAAACTACAGGAGTTACACTGAAGCTTTCTTT
CDR3aa: CASSLNYRSYTEAFF

v_gene: TRBV7-2
j_gene: TRBJ2-5
abundance: -
d_gene: TRBD2
CDR3nt: TGTGCCAGCAGGGCCCTAGCGGGGGGGCGAGAGACCCAGTACTTC
CDR3aa: CASRALAGGRETQYF

v_gene: TRBV6-5
j_gene: TRBJ1-6
abundance: -
d_gene: -
CDR3nt: TGTGCCAGCAGTTACGGGGGGGAGTATAATTCACCCCTCCACTTT
CDR3aa: CASSYGGEYNSPLHF